Presented here are 22 T cell receptor beta chains from one specimen sequenced in a study of Graves' ophthalmopathy and Graves' hyperthyroidism. Beta-chain TCR CDR3 regions were amplified from RNA transcripts. First-round RT-PCR with HTBI primers preceded a second-round multiplex PCR. TCRdb called the multiplex PCR reads again in MiXCR, with one record for every CDR3 protein. The sample consists of about 200,000 distinct CDR3 sequences, approximately 29% of them appearing once. Sample: peripheral blood. The source is a man aged 45 to 65 with Graves' ophthalmopathy.

This clonotype was found many times. The gene calls are TRBV11-3 and TRBJ2-2, with 7 bases matching TRBD2. The germline gives CDR1 SGHNT, CDR2 YENEEA. CDR3 length: 14 residues. Germline trimming cut 3 bases from V and 10 bases from J; bases unmatched to any gene: 8. The CDR3 spells CASSFGEAGEELFF. CDR3 bases: TGTGCCAGCAGCTTCGGTGAGGCGGGGGAGGAGCTGTTTTTT.

This clonotype was seen a single time. V gene TRBV7-2 combines with J gene TRBJ1-6; D gene ambiguous. From germline, CDR1 is SGHTA and CDR2 FQGNSA. The germline V and J ends were trimmed by 8 bases and 0 bases, with 11 bases remaining between them. The CDR3 covers 15 residues. The CDR3 spells CASGERSSYNSPLHF. The CDR3 nucleotides read TGTGCCAGCGGCGAACGGAGCTCCTATAATTCACCCCTCCACTTT.

The CDR3 region is CSAPAEENQETQYF. CDR3 sequence (DNA): TGCAGTGCCCCAGCCGAGGAAAACCAAGAGACCCAGTACTTC. V gene TRBV20-1 combines with J gene TRBJ2-5; D not certain. This CDR3 contains 14 residues. Trimming cost V 6 bases and J 0 bases, with 14 bases left between them. Germline CDR1 DFQATT, CDR2 SNEGSKA (reference sequence).

There are many counts of this clonotype. The V gene is TRBV11-2, the J gene TRBJ2-7, with 7 bases lining up with TRBD1. The CDR3 loop spans 13 amino acids. CDR1 SGHAT and CDR2 FQNNGV come from the germline V gene. The junction had 3 bases not matched to a gene; V was cut back by 4 bases and J by 3 bases. The CDR3 here is CASSYRDSYEQYF. The CDR3 nucleotides read TGTGCCAGCAGCTACCGGGACAGCTACGAGCAGTACTTC.

The rearrangement links TRBV28 to TRBJ1-1; D may be TRBD1 (5 bases). Per the germline V gene, CDR1 is MDHEN and CDR2 is SYDVKM. The CDR3 length is 16 residues. Trimming took off 5 bases at V and 6 bases at J, with 22 bases between the two ends. Here the CDR3 reads CASSLLRGGRGAEAFF. CDR3 in DNA: TGTGCCAGCAGTCTCCTCCGGGGGGGGAGAGGAGCTGAAGCTTTCTTT.

The V and J genes are TRBV30 and TRBJ2-5; D gene uncertain. The CDR3 runs to 13 residues. The V gene's germline CDR1 is GTSNPN and CDR2 SVGIG (reference sequence). V dropped 3 bases and J dropped 4 bases, with 12 bases sitting between them. In DNA, the CDR3 is TGTGCCTGGAGCGATTGGGGTGGAGAGACCCAGTACTTC. This gives the protein CAWSDWGGETQYF.

This clonotype was seen at least ten times. CDR3 in DNA: TGTGCCAGCAGTTTCGGGGGGAGCGGGCACGAGCAGTACTTC. Translation gives CASSFGGSGHEQYF. V and J are TRBV28 and TRBJ2-7; 7 bases are shared with TRBD2. J was trimmed by 5 bases and V by 3 bases; bases with no gene match: 7. Germline V gene lookup returns CDR1 MDHEN and CDR2 SYDVKM. The CDR3 covers 14 residues.

Ten or more counts support this clonotype. J is TRBJ2-7 and V is TRBV11-1; TRBD2 might be the D (6 bases). From germline, CDR1 is SGHAT and CDR2 FQDESV (reference sequence). This CDR3 has 16 residues. The V end lost 6 bases, the J end lost 2 bases, and 20 bases lay between the germline ends. CDR3 region: CASSLIRDSSTYEQYF. The CDR3 DNA sequence: TGTGCCAGCAGTCTAATCCGGGACTCTAGTACCTACGAGCAGTACTTC.

The chain uses TRBV3-1 and TRBJ2-5; no firm D call. This CDR3 contains 14 residues. Germline V gene lookup returns CDR1 LGHDT and CDR2 YNNKEL (reference sequence). Deletions cut 3 bases from V and 4 bases from J, with 12 bases between. The CDR3 bases are TGTGCCAGCAGCCAGTCTCGGTCGCTAGAGACCCAGTACTTC. Protein sequence: CASSQSRSLETQYF.

This chain joins TRBV6-5 and TRBJ2-7; 12 bases agree with TRBD2. Germline CDR1 MNHEY, CDR2 SVGAGI. Trimming removed 2 bases from V and 2 bases from J; junction bases left unmatched: 7. The CDR3 contains 17 residues. This chain's CDR3 is CASSYMGWTSGAYEQYF. The CDR3 nucleotides read TGTGCCAGCAGTTACATGGGGTGGACTAGCGGGGCCTACGAGCAGTACTTC.

This clonotype was detected ten times or more. In DNA form, the CDR3 reads TGTGCCAGCAGTTACTCTTTGCGGGGCGAGCAGTACTTC. This gives the protein CASSYSLRGEQYF. J is TRBJ2-7 and V is TRBV6-5; maybe TRBD2 (6 bases). This CDR3 spans 13 amino acids. Trimming removed 0 bases from V and 6 bases from J, with 9 bases in between. Germline lookup yields CDR1 MNHEY and CDR2 SVGAGI.

The J gene is TRBJ1-5, the V gene TRBV6-2 or TRBV6-3, with D possibly TRBD1 on 5 matching bases. This CDR3 is built from 18 residues. The V end lost 6 bases, the J end lost 0 bases, and 21 bases lay between the germline ends. In germline, CDR1 is MNHEY, CDR2 SVGEGT. Written as DNA, the CDR3 is TGTGCCAGCAGCCGCGGGGCCGGTCGTGGTGGTAGCAATCAGCCCCAGCATTTT. Translation: CASSRGAGRGGSNQPQHF.

This clonotype has a count of ten or more. The V call is TRBV20-1, the J call TRBJ1-2; D is unresolved. The CDR3 is 14 residues long. CDR1 DFQATT and CDR2 SNEGSKA come from the germline V gene (reference sequence). V was clipped by 6 bases and J by 4 bases, with 18 bases between them. CDR3 DNA sequence: TGCAGTGCAGTCGAAACGACCGCAGCCTATGGCTACACCTTC. This sequence encodes CSAVETTAAYGYTF.

A single count supports this clonotype. The chain joins TRBV12-3 or TRBV12-4 to TRBJ1-1, with D possibly being TRBD1 (5 bases). Trimming cost V 5 bases and J 10 bases, with 14 bases left between them. The CDR3 is 12 amino acids. The CDR3 protein is CASSRGTAGAFF. For the CDR3, the DNA is TGTGCCAGCAGTCGCGGGACGGCGGGAGCTTTCTTT.

This chain uses TRBV30 with TRBJ1-1, with 7 bases matching TRBD1. J was trimmed by 7 bases and V by 1 base; bases with no gene match: 12. The CDR3 has 15 residues. The germline gives CDR1 GTSNPN, CDR2 SVGIG (reference sequence). The CDR3 DNA reads as TGTGCCTGGAGTGCAACTCTGGGACAGAAGGGTGAAGCTTTCTTT. This codes for CAWSATLGQKGEAFF.

The chain joins TRBV7-3 to TRBJ2-7; TRBD1 or TRBD2 may be the D gene (5 bases each). Germline loops: CDR1 SGHTA, CDR2 FQGTGA. The CDR3 has 15 residues. V was pared by 1 base and J by 4 bases, with 14 bases between. CDR3 DNA sequence: TGTGCCAGCAGCTTAATAGGGACGTCGGGGTACGAGCAGTACTTC. This codes for CASSLIGTSGYEQYF.

There are many counts of this clonotype. This sequence joins TRBV11-2 and TRBJ2-7; D not resolved. CDR1 is SGHAT, CDR2 FQNNGV, per germline. This CDR3 region has 14 residues. Trimming took 0 bases from V and 0 from J, leaving 6 bases between them. As DNA, the CDR3 is TGTGCCAGCAGCTTAGATCAGATCTCCTACGAGCAGTACTTC. The encoded protein is CASSLDQISYEQYF. The entire variable domain, with the rest obtained from reference TRBV11-2 and TRBJ2-7, is as follows: EAGVAQSPRYKIIEKRQSVAFWCNPISGHATLYWYQQILGQGPKLLIQFQNNGVVDDSQLPKDRFSAERLKGVDSTLKIQPAKLEDSAVYLCASSLDQISYEQYFGPGTRLTVT.

The V call is TRBV6-2 or TRBV6-3, the J call TRBJ1-5; D unclear. The CDR3 spans 13 residues. The V end lost 7 bases, the J end lost 3 bases, and 10 bases lay between the germline ends. Per the germline V gene, CDR1 is MNHEY and CDR2 is SVGEGT. The CDR3 DNA reads TGTGCCAGCATGTACGGGTCCAATCAGCCCCAGCATTTT. As protein: CASMYGSNQPQHF.

This clonotype was seen at least ten times. This chain uses TRBV9 with TRBJ2-2; tentative D call: TRBD2 (5 bases). Per the germline V gene, CDR1 is SGDLS and CDR2 is YYNGEE. Trimming stripped 0 bases from V and 0 bases from J, with 9 bases between. The CDR3 runs to 16 residues. The CDR3 sequence: CASSVGLAANTGELFF. The CDR3 DNA reads as TGTGCCAGCAGCGTAGGTCTAGCCGCGAACACCGGGGAGCTGTTTTTT.

In regard to this clonotype: Sequence at one end of the junction differs from germline and may be a read error. The rearrangement joins TRBV7-7 to TRBJ1-6; D gene unclear. Germline V gene data show CDR1 as SSHAT and CDR2 as FNYEAQ (reference sequence). CDR3 length equals 15 residues. DNA for the CDR3: TGTGCTAGCAGCTTAGATGATGACGCCAATTCACCCCTCCACTTT. Its protein product is CASSLDDDANSPLHF. The variable domain in full, with the rest retrieved from reference TRBV7-7 and TRBJ1-6, is GAGVSQSPRYKVTKRGQDVTLRCDPISSHATLYWYQQALGQGPEFLTYFNYEAQPDKSGLPSDRFSAERPEGSISTLTIQRTEQRDSAMYRCASSLDDDANSPLHFGNGTRLTVT.

This clonotype came up many times. This chain uses TRBV6-5 with TRBJ1-1; D remains ambiguous. Germline V gene data show CDR1 as MNHEY and CDR2 as SVGAGI. The CDR3 sequence is 11 residues long. V gave up 7 bases and J gave up 7 bases, with 10 bases separating them. The DNA of the CDR3 is TGTGCCAGCACCATGGCCGGTGAAGCTTTCTTT. It specifies CASTMAGEAFF.

The chain joins TRBV10-3 to TRBJ2-7, with TRBD2 matching 8 bases. This CDR3 contains 13 residues. Losses at the gene ends were 9 bases for V and 5 bases for J; bases not matched to a gene: 9. From germline, CDR1 is ENHRY and CDR2 SYGVKD. The CDR3 loop reads CAMGKSGSNEQYF. The DNA for the CDR3 is TGTGCCATGGGTAAGAGCGGGAGTAACGAGCAGTACTTC.